The rows below give T cell receptor beta chains drawn from one sample of a study of T cell responses to AZD1222 COVID-19 vaccine. The repertoire was sequenced with immunoSEQ multiplex PCR; TCRdb's copy has only in-frame clones and lacks some. The table shows 30,000 to 35,000 clones, with 70% to 90% occurring only once. The source was peripheral blood, collected on day 0 of AZD1222 vaccination. The receptors originated from an adult in good health. Each CDR3 is given with its conserved first and last residue. Fields, in order: J gene, V gene, D gene, clone size, CDR3 DNA, CDR3 protein. The D gene is left open where the match is weak. Rows give clone size only sometimes, using once, few, many, or a class for an expanded clone.

TRBJ2-5,TRBV7-2,TRBD2,-,TGTGCCAGCAGCTTAATGACTAGCGGGAGAGAGACCCAGTACTTC,CASSLMTSGRETQYF
TRBJ2-5,TRBV2,TRBD2,-,TGTGCCAGCAGTGGAGGGACTAGCGGGGTGAAAGAGACCCAGTACTTC,CASSGGTSGVKETQYF
TRBJ1-1,TRBV18,TRBD1,-,TGTGCCAGCTCACGACAGGGCCCTGAAGCTTTCTTT,CASSRQGPEAFF
TRBJ2-1,TRBV11-2,-,-,TGTGCCAGCAGCTTAGCCCAAGTGAGGTCGTTCTTC,CASSLAQVRSFF
TRBJ2-7,TRBV30,-,-,TGTGCCGGCAGAGTTTCCTACGAGCAGTACTTC,CAGRVSYEQYF
TRBJ1-2,TRBV25-1,-,-,TGTGCCAGCAGTGAAACGCGATTCAACTATGGCTACACCTTC,CASSETRFNYGYTF
TRBJ1-2,TRBV10-3,-,few,TGTGCCATCAGGCCGGGACAATCGCCTAACTATGGCTACACCTTC,CAIRPGQSPNYGYTF
TRBJ1-4,TRBV18,-,-,TGTGCCAGCTCACCGGCTCCGGGGACTAACCTGGGAAAACTGTTTTTT,CASSPAPGTNLGKLFF
TRBJ2-1,TRBV29-1,TRBD1,-,TGCAGCGTTGTGCAGGGGGCTTTCGAGCGCCACAACAATGAGCAGTTCTTC,CSVVQGAFERHNNEQFF
TRBJ1-1,TRBV28,-,-,TGTGCCAGCACAGGGACTGGGAACACTGAAGCTTTCTTT,CASTGTGNTEAFF
TRBJ1-1,TRBV5-1,-,once,TGCGCCAGCAGCTTGGTCGAGGGATCCACTGAAGCTTTCTTT,CASSLVEGSTEAFF
TRBJ2-5,TRBV12-5,-,few,TGTGCTAGTACTAGTTCGGAGACCCAGTACTTC,CASTSSETQYF
TRBJ2-2,TRBV9,TRBD1,-,TGTGCCAGCAGCCGGGACAGGGTCGTCACCGGGGAGCTGTTTTTT,CASSRDRVVTGELFF
TRBJ1-1,TRBV29-1,-,-,TGCAGCGTACTACCCGGAGGACAGAAAGCTTTCTTT,CSVLPGGQKAFF
TRBJ1-2,TRBV2,TRBD1,-,TGTGCCAGCAGTGTAGGACAGGGTGGCTATGGCTACACCTTC,CASSVGQGGYGYTF
TRBJ2-1,TRBV2,-,-,TGTGCCAGCAGAAGGGAGGACTTCAATGAGCAGTTCTTC,CASRREDFNEQFF
TRBJ1-1,TRBV6-1,TRBD1,-,TGTGCCAGCAGTGAGGGACAGGGAATTGAAGCTTTCTTT,CASSEGQGIEAFF
TRBJ1-2,TRBV27,-,-,TGTGCCAGCAGGTCATCTAACGAGTATGGCTACACCTTC,CASRSSNEYGYTF
TRBJ1-1,TRBV1,-,-,TGCACCAGCAGTCCGACCGACAGGGTGGGCACTGAAGCTTTCTTT,CTSSPTDRVGTEAFF
TRBJ1-1,TRBV28,-,-,TGTGCCAGCATCCCCGGGGGGACACCGAAGTCGAACACTGAAGCTTTCTTT,CASIPGGTPKSNTEAFF
TRBJ2-7,TRBV19,TRBD1,-,TGTGGGGACAGGGTTGTAACCTACGAGCAGTACTTC,CGDRVVTYEQYF
TRBJ1-4,TRBV12-3/TRBV12-4,-,-,TGTGCCAGCAGTTTTCAGGTTTCAGAAAAACTGTTTTTT,CASSFQVSEKLFF
TRBJ1-4,TRBV11-2,TRBD1,-,TGTGCCAGCAGCTTAGCCTCAGGGGGGAAACTGTTTTTT,CASSLASGGKLFF
TRBJ2-3,TRBV9,-,-,TGTGCCAGCAGCGCCGGGGAGAGCACAGATACGCAGTATTTT,CASSAGESTDTQYF
TRBJ1-5,TRBV19,-,-,TGTGCCAGTAGTAGTAGGAACACGGCGAATCAGCCCCAGCATTTT,CASSSRNTANQPQHF
TRBJ2-3,TRBV29-1,-,-,TGCAGCGTTGAACGGCGGACTAACACAGATACGCAGTATTTT,CSVERRTNTDTQYF
TRBJ1-3,TRBV27,-,-,TGTGCCAGCACATCGTGGCGGGGAAACACCATATATTTT,CASTSWRGNTIYF
TRBJ2-7,TRBV11-2,-,-,TGTGCCAGCAGCTTAGAAGGTTTTGGCGAGCAGTACTTC,CASSLEGFGEQYF
TRBJ1-2,TRBV7-9,-,few,TGTGCCAGCAGCTTAGAGGCAGGGGAGGCCTATGGCTACACCTTC,CASSLEAGEAYGYTF
TRBJ2-6,TRBV6-5,-,-,TGTGCCAGCAGTTACGAGGGCATCTCTGGGGCCAACGTCCTGACTTTC,CASSYEGISGANVLTF
TRBJ1-2,TRBV30,TRBD1,-,TGTGCCTGGAAGGCGGACAGGCACTATGGCTACACCTTC,CAWKADRHYGYTF
TRBJ1-2,TRBV19,TRBD1,once,TGTGCCACCGGACAGGGGGCTTACTATGGCTACACCTTC,CATGQGAYYGYTF
TRBJ1-6,TRBV6-2/TRBV6-3,TRBD1,-,TGTGCCAGCAGCGCCCGGGACAGGGGCAAATCACCCCTCCACTTT,CASSARDRGKSPLHF
TRBJ2-1,TRBV25-1,-,-,TGTGCCAGCAGTCTTAGCCCGGACACCTACAATGAGCAGTTCTTC,CASSLSPDTYNEQFF
TRBJ1-6,TRBV6-5,-,-,TGTGCCAGCAACCGGGACTCCTATAATTCACCCCTCCACTTT,CASNRDSYNSPLHF
TRBJ2-3,TRBV9,TRBD2,-,TGTGCCAGCAGCTCGACTAGCGGGGGCCGCACAGATACGCAGTATTTT,CASSSTSGGRTDTQYF
TRBJ2-1,TRBV3-1/TRBV3-2,-,-,TGTGCCAGCAGCCCCACAAGGACCCGGAACAATGAGCAGTTCTTC,CASSPTRTRNNEQFF
TRBJ2-7,TRBV6-2/TRBV6-3,TRBD1,-,TGTGCCAGCAGTTACGACAGGGGATTGGAGCAGTACTTC,CASSYDRGLEQYF
TRBJ1-1,TRBV12-3/TRBV12-4,-,-,TGTGCCAGCAGTTCCGACAGTAACACTGAAGCTTTCTTT,CASSSDSNTEAFF
TRBJ2-3,TRBV29-1,-,-,TGCAGCGTTGAAACAGTAAAGCCCACAGATACGCAGTATTTT,CSVETVKPTDTQYF
TRBJ2-1,TRBV4-1,TRBD2,-,TGCGCCAGCAGCTTGGCGGGAGGGTACAATGAGCAGTTCTTC,CASSLAGGYNEQFF
TRBJ2-3,TRBV7-6,TRBD2,-,TGTGCCAGCAGCTTACGGCTAGCGGGGGAAATCACAGATACGCAGTATTTT,CASSLRLAGEITDTQYF
TRBJ2-6,TRBV5-1,TRBD2,-,TGCGCCAGCAGCTTGGCGGGGGGGCTACCCTCTGGGGCCAACGTCCTGACTTTC,CASSLAGGLPSGANVLTF
TRBJ1-3,TRBV5-1,TRBD1,-,TGCGCCAGCAGCTTCGGACAGGTTCCCTCTGGAAACACCATATATTTT,CASSFGQVPSGNTIYF
TRBJ1-4,TRBV7-2,-,-,TGTGCCAGCAGCTTAGGCCCGGGTCAACTGTTTTTT,CASSLGPGQLFF
TRBJ1-2,TRBV7-9,-,-,TGTGCCAGCAGCTTAGCGATTGGGGGCGCGGAGGGCTACACCTTC,CASSLAIGGAEGYTF
TRBJ2-5,TRBV5-4,-,once,TGTGCCAGCAGCTTGGGAGGGGCCCAGTCGGGGACCCAGTACTTC,CASSLGGAQSGTQYF
TRBJ1-1,TRBV18,-,-,TGTGCCAGCTCAGTGGACGGGTACACTGAAGCTTTCTTT,CASSVDGYTEAFF
TRBJ2-2,TRBV5-6,TRBD1,-,TGTGCCAGCAGCGGGACAGGGGGCTTCGGGGAGCTGTTTTTT,CASSGTGGFGELFF
TRBJ2-2,TRBV5-1,TRBD1,-,TGCGCCAGCAGCTCGAACCCGGACAGGGGAGGCACCGGGGAGCTGTTTTTT,CASSSNPDRGGTGELFF
TRBJ2-7,TRBV7-8,TRBD2,-,TGTGCCAGCAGCCCCAGGGCACCGGCGGGAGGAAAGTACGAGCAGTACTTC,CASSPRAPAGGKYEQYF
TRBJ1-6,TRBV3-1/TRBV3-2,-,-,TGTGCCAGCAGCCTACGAATAGATTCACCCCTCCACTTT,CASSLRIDSPLHF